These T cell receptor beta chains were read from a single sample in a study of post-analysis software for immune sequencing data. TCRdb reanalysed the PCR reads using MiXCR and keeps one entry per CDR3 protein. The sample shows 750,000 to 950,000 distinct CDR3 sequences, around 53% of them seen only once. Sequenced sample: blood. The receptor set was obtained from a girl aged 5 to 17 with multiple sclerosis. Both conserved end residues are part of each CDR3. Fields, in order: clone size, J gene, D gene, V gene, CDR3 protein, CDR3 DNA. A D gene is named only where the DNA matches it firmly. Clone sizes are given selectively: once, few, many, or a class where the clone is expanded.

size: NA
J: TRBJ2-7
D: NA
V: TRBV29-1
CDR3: CSVVFSSYEQYF
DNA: TGCAGCGTTGTTTTCAGTTCCTACGAGCAGTACTTC

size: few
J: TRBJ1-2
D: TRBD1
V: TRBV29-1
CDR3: CSVYRQGNYGYTF
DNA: TGCAGCGTGTACCGACAGGGAAACTATGGCTACACCTTC

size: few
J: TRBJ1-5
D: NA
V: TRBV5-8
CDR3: CASSPDPQPQHF
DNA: TGTGCCAGCAGCCCAGACCCTCAGCCCCAGCATTTT

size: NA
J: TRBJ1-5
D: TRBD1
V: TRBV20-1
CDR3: CSAREGQGTRNQPQHF
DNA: TGCAGTGCTAGAGAGGGACAGGGAACGAGGAATCAGCCCCAGCATTTT

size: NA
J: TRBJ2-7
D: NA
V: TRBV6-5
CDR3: CASSGQKVYEQYF
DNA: TGTGCCAGCAGCGGACAGAAGGTCTACGAGCAGTACTTC

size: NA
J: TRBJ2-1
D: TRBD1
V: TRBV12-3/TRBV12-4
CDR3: CASSQRTGRNEQFF
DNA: TGTGCCAGCAGTCAAAGGACAGGGAGGAATGAGCAGTTCTTC

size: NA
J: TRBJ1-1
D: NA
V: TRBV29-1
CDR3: CSVTQMNTEAFF
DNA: TGCAGCGTAACACAGATGAACACTGAAGCTTTCTTT

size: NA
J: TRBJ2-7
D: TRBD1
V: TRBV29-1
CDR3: CSVQRQGTYEQYF
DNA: TGCAGCGTCCAACGACAGGGAACCTACGAGCAGTACTTC

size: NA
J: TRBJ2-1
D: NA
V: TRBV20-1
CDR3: CSARPGANEQFF
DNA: TGCAGTGCTAGGCCCGGGGCCAATGAGCAGTTCTTC

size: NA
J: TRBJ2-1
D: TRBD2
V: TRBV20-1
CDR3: CSAGPSGGSYNEQFF
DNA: TGCAGTGCTGGACCTAGCGGGGGCTCCTACAATGAGCAGTTCTTC

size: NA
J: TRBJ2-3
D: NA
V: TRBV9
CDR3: CASSGGGGDTQYF
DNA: TGTGCCAGCAGCGGGGGAGGTGGAGATACGCAGTATTTT

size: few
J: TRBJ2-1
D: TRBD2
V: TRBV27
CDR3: CASSLSHPRLAGTYNEQFF
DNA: TGTGCCAGCAGTTTATCCCACCCCAGGCTAGCGGGAACATACAATGAGCAGTTCTTC

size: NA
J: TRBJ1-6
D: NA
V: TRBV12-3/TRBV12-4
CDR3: CASRRASSYNSPLHF
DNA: TGTGCCAGCAGACGGGCAAGCTCCTATAATTCACCCCTCCACTTT

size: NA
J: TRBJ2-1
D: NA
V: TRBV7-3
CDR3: CASSYSNSYNEQFF
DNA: TGTGCCAGCAGCTACAGCAACTCCTACAATGAGCAGTTCTTC

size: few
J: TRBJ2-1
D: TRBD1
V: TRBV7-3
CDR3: CASSQSGTGDFSSYNEQFF
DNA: TGTGCCAGCAGCCAGTCCGGGACAGGCGATTTTAGCTCCTACAATGAGCAGTTCTTC

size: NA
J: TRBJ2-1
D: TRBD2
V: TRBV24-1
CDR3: CATSDGSGGYNNEQFF
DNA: TGTGCCACCAGTGACGGTAGCGGGGGATACAACAATGAGCAGTTCTTC

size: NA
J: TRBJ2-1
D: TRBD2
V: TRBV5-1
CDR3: CASSAIGTSGGSSYNEQFF
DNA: TGCGCCAGCAGCGCGATCGGGACTAGCGGGGGTAGCTCCTACAATGAGCAGTTCTTC

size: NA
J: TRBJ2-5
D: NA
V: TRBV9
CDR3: CASSVGTVVPGETQYF
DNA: TGTGCCAGCAGCGTAGGGACAGTCGTCCCGGGGGAGACCCAGTACTTC

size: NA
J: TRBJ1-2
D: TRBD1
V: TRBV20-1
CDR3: CSAGGQPLSYTF
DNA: TGCAGTGCTGGGGGACAGCCTCTCAGCTACACCTTC

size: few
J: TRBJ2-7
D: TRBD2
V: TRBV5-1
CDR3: CASSYGGANYNEQYF
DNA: TGCGCCAGCAGCTACGGGGGGGCTAACTACAATGAGCAGTACTTC

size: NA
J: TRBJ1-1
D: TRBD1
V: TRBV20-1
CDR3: CSASVLDRGLNTEAFF
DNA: TGCAGTGCTAGCGTGCTGGACAGGGGGCTGAACACTGAAGCTTTCTTT

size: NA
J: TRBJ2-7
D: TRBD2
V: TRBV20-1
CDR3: CSAPLAGGYEQYF
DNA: TGCAGTGCTCCTCTAGCGGGAGGCTACGAGCAGTACTTC

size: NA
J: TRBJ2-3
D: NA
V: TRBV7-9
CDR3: CASSSIARGSGDTQYF
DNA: TGTGCCAGCAGCTCCATTGCCCGGGGCTCGGGAGATACGCAGTATTTT

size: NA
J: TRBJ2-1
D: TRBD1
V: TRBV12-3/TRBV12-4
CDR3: CASRFTGQGNEQFF
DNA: TGTGCCAGCAGATTCACGGGACAGGGTAATGAGCAGTTCTTC

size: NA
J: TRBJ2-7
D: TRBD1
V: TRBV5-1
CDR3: CASSSHTGDTYEQYF
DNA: TGCGCCAGCAGCTCCCATACAGGGGATACCTACGAGCAGTACTTC

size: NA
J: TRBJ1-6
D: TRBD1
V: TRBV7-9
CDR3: CASSPGGRSPLHF
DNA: TGTGCCAGCAGTCCAGGGGGCCGCTCACCCCTCCACTTT

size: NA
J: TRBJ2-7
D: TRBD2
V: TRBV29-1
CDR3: CSVGAKGTTYEQYF
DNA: TGCAGCGTTGGGGCGAAAGGGACTACCTACGAGCAGTACTTC

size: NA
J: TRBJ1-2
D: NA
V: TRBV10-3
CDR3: CAASEDMGVKGGYTF
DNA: TGTGCCGCCTCAGAAGATATGGGGGTAAAGGGTGGCTACACCTTC

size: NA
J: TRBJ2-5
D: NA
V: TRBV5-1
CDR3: CASSLNAGGGGETQYF
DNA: TGCGCCAGCAGCTTGAATGCCGGGGGCGGAGGAGAGACCCAGTACTTC

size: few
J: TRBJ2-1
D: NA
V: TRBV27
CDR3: CASSFARWDEQFF
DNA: TGTGCCAGCAGTTTTGCCAGATGGGATGAGCAGTTCTTC

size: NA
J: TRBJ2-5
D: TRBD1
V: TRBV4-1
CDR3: CASSQQSGGETQYF
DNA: TGCGCCAGCAGCCAGCAATCAGGGGGCGAGACCCAGTACTTC

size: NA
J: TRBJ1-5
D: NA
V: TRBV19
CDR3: CASTFSNQPQHF
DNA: TGTGCCAGTACATTTAGCAATCAGCCCCAGCATTTT

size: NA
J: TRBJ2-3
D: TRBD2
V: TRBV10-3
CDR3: CATGVTSGESTDTQYF
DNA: TGTGCCACGGGCGTGACTAGCGGGGAGAGCACAGATACGCAGTATTTT

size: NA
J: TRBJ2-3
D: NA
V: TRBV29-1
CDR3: CSVRTLFSTDTQYF
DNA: TGCAGCGTGCGGACTTTATTTAGCACAGATACGCAGTATTTT

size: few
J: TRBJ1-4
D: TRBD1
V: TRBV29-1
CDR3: CSARDRDVGKLFF
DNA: TGCAGCGCCAGGGACAGGGATGTCGGAAAACTGTTTTTT

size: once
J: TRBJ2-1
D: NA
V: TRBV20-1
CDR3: CSATSGISSYNEQFF
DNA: TGCAGTGCTACCTCAGGGATTAGCTCCTACAATGAGCAGTTCTTC

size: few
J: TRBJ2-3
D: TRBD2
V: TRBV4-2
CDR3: CASSPGLAGTNTQYF
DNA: TGTGCCAGCAGCCCCGGACTAGCGGGTACGAATACGCAGTATTTT

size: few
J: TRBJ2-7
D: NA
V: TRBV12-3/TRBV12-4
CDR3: CASSPFRGGIYEQYF
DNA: TGTGCCAGCAGTCCCTTTCGGGGTGGTATCTACGAGCAGTACTTC

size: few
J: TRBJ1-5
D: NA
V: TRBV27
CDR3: CASSLVRERNQPQHF
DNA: TGTGCCAGCAGTTTAGTCCGGGAACGCAATCAGCCCCAGCATTTT

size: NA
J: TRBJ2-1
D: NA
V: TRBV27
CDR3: CASRATYNEQFF
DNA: TGTGCCAGCAGGGCTACCTACAATGAGCAGTTCTTC

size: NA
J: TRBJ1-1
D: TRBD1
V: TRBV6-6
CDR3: CASSLGSGGKEDTEAFF
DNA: TGTGCCAGCAGCCTCGGTTCAGGGGGCAAAGAGGACACTGAAGCTTTCTTT

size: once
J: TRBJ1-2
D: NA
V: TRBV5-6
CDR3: CASSSSVTLYGYTF
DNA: TGTGCCAGCAGCTCCTCAGTGACTCTCTATGGCTACACCTTC

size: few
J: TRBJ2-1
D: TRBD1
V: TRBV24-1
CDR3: CATQGQGASHEQFF
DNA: TGTGCCACTCAGGGGCAGGGGGCGTCCCATGAGCAGTTCTTC

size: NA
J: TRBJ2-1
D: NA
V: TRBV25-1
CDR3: CASSERGEIYNEQFF
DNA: TGTGCCAGCAGTGAAAGGGGGGAGATCTACAATGAGCAGTTCTTC

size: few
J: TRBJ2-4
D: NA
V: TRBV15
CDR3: CATSRGLGKNIQYF
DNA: TGTGCCACCAGCAGAGGGCTCGGCAAAAACATTCAGTACTTC

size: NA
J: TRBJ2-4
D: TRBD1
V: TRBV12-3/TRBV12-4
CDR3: CASRGQGAKVQTKNIQYF
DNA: TGTGCCAGCAGGGGACAGGGGGCGAAGGTCCAAACCAAAAACATTCAGTACTTC

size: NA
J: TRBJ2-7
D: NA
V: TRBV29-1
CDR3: CSVGSGYEQYF
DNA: TGCAGCGTTGGTAGCGGCTACGAGCAGTACTTC

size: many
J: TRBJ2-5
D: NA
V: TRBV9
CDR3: CASSRGQQETQYF
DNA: TGTGCCAGCAGCAGAGGACAGCAAGAGACCCAGTACTTC

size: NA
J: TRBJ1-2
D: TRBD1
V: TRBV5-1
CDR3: CASSRATGVGYTF
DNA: TGCGCCAGCAGCCGCGCTACAGGGGTTGGCTACACCTTC